Here is one T cell receptor (beta chain) with its context. The entry originates in a study of blood T cells in healthy people across ages. The second PCR ran about 6 to 12 cycles with a sample-barcoded 5' primer and J-beta primers. Each CDR3 protein gets one entry after TCRdb re-called the 5' RACE reads with MiXCR. The sample has 850,000 to 1,000,000 distinct CDR3 sequences, around 48% seen once; the top ten hold around 15%. Trimming shortened V by 0 bases and J by 4 bases, and 11 bases separated the two germline ends. This CDR3 region has 14 residues. The germline V gene encodes CDR1 DFQATT and CDR2 SNEGSKA (reference sequence).

Sequenced: blood. The TCR originated in a man in his thirties or forties in good health. The chain links TRBV20-1 to TRBJ2-3; no definite D call. The DNA for the CDR3 is TGCAGTGCTAGAGAGTTTGGGGAACCAGATACGCAGTATTTT. This sequence encodes CSAREFGEPDTQYF.